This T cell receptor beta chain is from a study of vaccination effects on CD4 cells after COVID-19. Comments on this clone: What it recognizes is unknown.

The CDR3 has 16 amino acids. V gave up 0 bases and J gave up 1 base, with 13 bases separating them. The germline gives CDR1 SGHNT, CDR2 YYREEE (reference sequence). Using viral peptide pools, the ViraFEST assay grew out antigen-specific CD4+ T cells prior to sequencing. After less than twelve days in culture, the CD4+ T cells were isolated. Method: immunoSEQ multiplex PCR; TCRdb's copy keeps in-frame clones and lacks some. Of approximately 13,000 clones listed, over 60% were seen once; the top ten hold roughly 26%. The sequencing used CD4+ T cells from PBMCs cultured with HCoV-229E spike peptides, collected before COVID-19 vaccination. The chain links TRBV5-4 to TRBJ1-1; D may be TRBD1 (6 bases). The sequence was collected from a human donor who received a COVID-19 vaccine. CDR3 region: CASSLAQGAQNTEAFF. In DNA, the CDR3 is TGTGCCAGCAGCTTGGCACAGGGAGCCCAGAACACTGAAGCTTTCTTT.